This T cell receptor beta chain derives from a study of blood T cell repertoires in COVID-19 (dated by TCRdb to the early 2020s). At the level of the whole study: Samples from collaborators originated in the United States, Italy and Spain and spanned both the acute and convalescent phases of COVID-19. The material from the prospective study consisted of cDNA or gDNA derived from T cells, B-cell-depleted T cells, or PBMCs. Subjects who had been exposed to COVID-19, were actively infected with it, or had recovered from it provided the deeply sampled blood TCRbeta repertoires that made up the dataset. The repertoires were made available in a free public database intended to serve as a resource for research on the immune response to SARS-CoV-2. The samples were drawn from two sources: the first 160 participants of the ongoing ImmuneRACE study, and about 1,300 subjects contributed by 6 global collaborators. The sample metadata nearly always contained a de-identified subject ID, COVID-19 status, age in years and sex. HLA class I and class II types, where available, came from metadata supplied by the sample provider rather than from assay-based typing.

The count of this clone is one. Its cognate antigen has yet to be identified. Qualities for individual bases were not recorded, and no much larger clone is one base off. The immunoSEQ Assay, a bias-controlled multiplex PCR, was used to amplify TCRbeta CDR3 regions from genomic DNA. The source study handled its data this way. The number of nucleated cells in each sample was estimated from the amplification of reference gene primers within the assay. Sequence reads were collapsed and filtered to measure the absolute abundance of every unique TCRbeta CDR3 rearrangement. For each sample, productive Simpson clonality was calculated as the square root of Simpson's diversity index across productive rearrangements. TCRdb mirrors the immuneACCESS table, restricted to in-frame sequences. Some clones are absent from its copies; in checked studies, under half trace to an unresolved V gene, and the reason for the others is unknown. V, J and clone size derive from that table, while D and trimming were established from the DNA sequence. For this sample the table gives fewer than 65,000 clones, of which around four fifths were detected only once. The biggest ten clones account for less than 6% of the sample.

Germline trimming amounts to 8 bases on V and 2 bases on J, with 6 as the count of junction bases outside the gene matches. The germline V gene sets CDR1 to SGHRS and CDR2 to YFSETQ. Including the terminal cysteine and phenylalanine, the CDR3 comprises 14 residues. Left in the record is the CDR3 DNA by itself, 42 bases read in frame from the first base. Overall study results and their limits: How much clinical and demographic metadata was included differed by source and by participant, and the metadata was provided uncurated.

Each collaborating institution followed its own protocols to collect whole blood in K2EDTA tubes. For TCRbeta analysis, collaborators shipped samples in one of three forms: frozen whole blood, isolated PBMCs, or DNA extracted from either of those sample types. The clonotype originates from a human donor in a cohort sampled during active COVID-19. Recombination connected TRBV5-1 to TRBJ2-3; 9 bases in the middle match TRBD2. The sequenced sample was peripheral blood. The CDR3: CARTERGDTDTQYF. The DNA sequence follows: TGCGCCAGAACCGAGCGGGGGGACACAGATACGCAGTATTTT.